This T cell receptor beta chain was sequenced for a study of T cells in Graves' hyperthyroidism and ophthalmopathy. There were TCR beta CDR3 regions amplified from RNA transcripts. With the HTBI primer set, the TCR CDR3 went through a first round of RT-PCR. MiXCR was run by TCRdb on the multiplex PCR reads, yielding one entry per CDR3 protein. The sample records 490,000 or so distinct CDR3 sequences, about 20% being singletons. Germline CDR1 and CDR2: DFQATT and SNEGSKA (reference sequence). This CDR3 contains 16 residues. Between the trimmed V and J ends, which lost 6 bases and 7 bases, there was a span of 24 bases. It was approximately 9.7 ml of fresh peripheral blood that supplied the PBMCs.

The receptor was isolated from a man aged 35 to 55 with Graves' ophthalmopathy. The sample taken for sequencing was blood. V is TRBV20-1 and J is TRBJ2-2; D may correspond to TRBD1 or TRBD2 (5 bases each). The CDR3 sequence is CSALGPGALVGGELFF. CDR3 nucleotides: TGCAGTGCCCTTGGACCCGGGGCCCTGGTTGGCGGGGAGCTGTTTTTT.